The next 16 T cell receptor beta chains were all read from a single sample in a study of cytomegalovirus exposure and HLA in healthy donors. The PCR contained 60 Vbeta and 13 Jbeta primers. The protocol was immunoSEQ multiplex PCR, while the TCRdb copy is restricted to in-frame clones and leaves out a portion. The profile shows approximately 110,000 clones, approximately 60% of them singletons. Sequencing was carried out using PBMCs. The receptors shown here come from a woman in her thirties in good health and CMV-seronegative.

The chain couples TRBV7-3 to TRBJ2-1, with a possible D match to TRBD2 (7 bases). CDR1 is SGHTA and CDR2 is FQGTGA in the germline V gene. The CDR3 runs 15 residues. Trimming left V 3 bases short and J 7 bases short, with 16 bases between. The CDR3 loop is CASSLSGGPVNEQFF. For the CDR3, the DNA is TGTGCCAGCAGCTTGTCCGGGGGGCCGGTAAATGAGCAGTTCTTC.

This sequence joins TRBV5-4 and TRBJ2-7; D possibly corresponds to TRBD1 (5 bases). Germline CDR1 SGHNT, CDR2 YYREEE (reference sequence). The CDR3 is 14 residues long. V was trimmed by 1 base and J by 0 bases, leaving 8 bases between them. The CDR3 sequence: CASSLTGSSYEQYF. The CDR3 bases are TGTGCCAGCAGCTTGACAGGAAGCTCCTACGAGCAGTACTTC. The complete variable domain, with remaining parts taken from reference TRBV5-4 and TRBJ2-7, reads ETGVTQSPTHLIKTRGQQVTLRCSSQSGHNTVSWYQQALGQGPQFIFQYYREEENGRGNFPPRFSGLQFPNYSSELNVNALELDDSALYLCASSLTGSSYEQYFGPGTRLTVT.

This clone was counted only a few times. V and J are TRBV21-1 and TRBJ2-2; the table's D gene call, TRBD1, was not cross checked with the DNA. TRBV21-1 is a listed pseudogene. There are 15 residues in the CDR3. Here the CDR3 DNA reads TGTGCCAGCAGCAATTTACAGGGCGAAACCGGGGAGCTGTTTTTT. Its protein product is CASSNLQGETGELFF.

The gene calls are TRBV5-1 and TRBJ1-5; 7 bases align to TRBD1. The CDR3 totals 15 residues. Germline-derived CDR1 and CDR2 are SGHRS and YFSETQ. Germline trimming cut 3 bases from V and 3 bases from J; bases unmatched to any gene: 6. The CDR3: CASSSGDSNNQPQHF. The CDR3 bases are TGCGCCAGCAGCTCGGGGGACAGTAACAATCAGCCCCAGCATTTT.

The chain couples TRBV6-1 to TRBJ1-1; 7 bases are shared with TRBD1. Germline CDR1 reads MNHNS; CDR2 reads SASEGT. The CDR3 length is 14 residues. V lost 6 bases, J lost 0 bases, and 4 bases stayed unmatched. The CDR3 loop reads CASSATGVNTEAFF. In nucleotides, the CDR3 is TGTGCCAGCAGCGCAACAGGGGTGAACACTGAAGCTTTCTTT.

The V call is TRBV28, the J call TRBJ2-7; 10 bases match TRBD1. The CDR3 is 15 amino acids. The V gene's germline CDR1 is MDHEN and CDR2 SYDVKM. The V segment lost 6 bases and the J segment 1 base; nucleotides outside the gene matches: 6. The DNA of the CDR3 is TGTGCCAGCAGGTCCGGGACAGGGGAGTCCTACGAGCAGTACTTC. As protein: CASRSGTGESYEQYF.

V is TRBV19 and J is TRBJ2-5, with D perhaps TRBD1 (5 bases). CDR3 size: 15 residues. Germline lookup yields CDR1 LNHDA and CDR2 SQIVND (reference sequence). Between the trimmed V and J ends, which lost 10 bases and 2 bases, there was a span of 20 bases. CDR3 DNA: TGTGCCACCAGGAATTTAGACAGCCCTCAAGAGACCCAGTACTTC. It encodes CATRNLDSPQETQYF.

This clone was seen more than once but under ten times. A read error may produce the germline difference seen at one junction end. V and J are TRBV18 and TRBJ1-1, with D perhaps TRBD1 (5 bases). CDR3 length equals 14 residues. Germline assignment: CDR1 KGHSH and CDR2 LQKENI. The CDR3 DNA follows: TGTGCCAGCTCCCCCGAACGCCCTGGGACTGACGCTTTCTTT. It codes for CASSPERPGTDAFF. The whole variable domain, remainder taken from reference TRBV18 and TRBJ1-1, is NAGVMQNPRHLVRRRGQEARLRCSPMKGHSHVYWYRQLPEEGLKFMVYLQKENIIDESGMPKERFSAEFPKEGPSILRIQQVVRGDSAAYFCASSPERPGTDAFFGQGTRLTVV.

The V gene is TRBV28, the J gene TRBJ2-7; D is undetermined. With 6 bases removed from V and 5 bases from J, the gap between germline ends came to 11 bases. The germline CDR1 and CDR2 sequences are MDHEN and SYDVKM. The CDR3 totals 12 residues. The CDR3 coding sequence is TGTGCCAGCAGGCTAGTATCTCACGAGCAGTACTTC. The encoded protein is CASRLVSHEQYF.

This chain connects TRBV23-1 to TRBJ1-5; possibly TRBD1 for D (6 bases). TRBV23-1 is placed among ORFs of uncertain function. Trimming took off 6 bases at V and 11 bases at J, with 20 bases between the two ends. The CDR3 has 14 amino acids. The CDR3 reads CASSHLGQGHSQHF. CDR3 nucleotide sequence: TGCGCCAGCAGCCATTTGGGTCAGGGGCATTCCCAGCATTTT.

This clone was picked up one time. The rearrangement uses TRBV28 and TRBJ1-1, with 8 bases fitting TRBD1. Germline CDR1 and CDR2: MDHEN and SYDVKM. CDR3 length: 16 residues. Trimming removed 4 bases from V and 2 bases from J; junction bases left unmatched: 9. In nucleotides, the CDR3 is TGTGCCAGCAGTTCGGACAGGGAAACGATAAACACTGAAGCTTTCTTT. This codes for CASSSDRETINTEAFF. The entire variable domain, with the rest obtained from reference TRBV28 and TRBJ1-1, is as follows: DVKVTQSSRYLVKRTGEKVFLECVQDMDHENMFWYRQDPGLGLRLIYFSYDVKMKEKGDIPEGYSVSREKKERFSLILESASTNQTSMYLCASSSDRETINTEAFFGQGTRLTVV.

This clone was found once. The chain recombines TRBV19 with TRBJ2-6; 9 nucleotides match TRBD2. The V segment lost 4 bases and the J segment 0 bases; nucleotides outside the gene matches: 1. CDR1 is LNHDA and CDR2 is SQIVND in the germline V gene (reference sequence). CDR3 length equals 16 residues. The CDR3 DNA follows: TGTGCCAGTAGTAAGACTAGCGGCTCTGGGGCCAACGTCCTGACTTTC. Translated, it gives CASSKTSGSGANVLTF.

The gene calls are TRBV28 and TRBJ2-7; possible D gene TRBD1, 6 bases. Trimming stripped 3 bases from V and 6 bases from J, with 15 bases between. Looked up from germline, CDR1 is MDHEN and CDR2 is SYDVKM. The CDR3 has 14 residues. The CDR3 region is CASSFALGGREQYF. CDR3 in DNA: TGTGCCAGCAGTTTTGCATTAGGGGGACGCGAGCAGTACTTC.

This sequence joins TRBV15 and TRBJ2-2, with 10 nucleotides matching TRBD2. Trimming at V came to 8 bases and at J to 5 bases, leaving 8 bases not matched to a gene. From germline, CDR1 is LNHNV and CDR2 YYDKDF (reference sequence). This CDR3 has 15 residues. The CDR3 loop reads CATRAGGPSTGELFF. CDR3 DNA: TGTGCCACCCGAGCGGGAGGGCCTTCTACCGGGGAGCTGTTTTTT. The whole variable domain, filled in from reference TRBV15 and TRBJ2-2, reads DAMVIQNPRYQVTQFGKPVTLSCSQTLNHNVMYWYQQKSSQAPKLLFHYYDKDFNNEADTPDNFQSRRPNTSFCFLDIRSPGLGDTAMYLCATRAGGPSTGELFFGEGSRLTVL.

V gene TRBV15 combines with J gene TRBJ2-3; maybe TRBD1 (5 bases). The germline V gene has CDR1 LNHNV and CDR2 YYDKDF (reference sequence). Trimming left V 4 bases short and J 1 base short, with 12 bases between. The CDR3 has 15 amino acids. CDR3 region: CATSIGQAGTDTQYF. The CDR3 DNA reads TGTGCCACCAGCATAGGACAAGCCGGCACAGATACGCAGTATTTT. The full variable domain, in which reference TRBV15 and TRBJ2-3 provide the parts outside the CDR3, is DAMVIQNPRYQVTQFGKPVTLSCSQTLNHNVMYWYQQKSSQAPKLLFHYYDKDFNNEADTPDNFQSRRPNTSFCFLDIRSPGLGDTAMYLCATSIGQAGTDTQYFGPGTRLTVL.

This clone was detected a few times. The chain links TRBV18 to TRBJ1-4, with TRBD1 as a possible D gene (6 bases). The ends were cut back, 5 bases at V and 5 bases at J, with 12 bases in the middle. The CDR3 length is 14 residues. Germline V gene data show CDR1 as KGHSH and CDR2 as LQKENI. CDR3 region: CASSSRQANEKLFF. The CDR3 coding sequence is TGTGCCAGCTCATCAAGACAGGCGAATGAAAAACTGTTTTTT.